The 30 T cell receptor beta chains reported below all come from one sample, sequenced in a study of blood T cell repertoires in COVID-19. The table came from immunoSEQ multiplex PCR; TCRdb's copy has only in-frame clones and leaves some out. The data hold 400,000 to 450,000 clones, with 85% to 90% observed a single time. Sequenced material: PBMCs or T cells enriched from blood (not recorded which). Receptors originate from a man aged 25-45 years who had recovered from COVID-19.

The gene calls are TRBV7-9 and TRBJ1-4; TRBD1 agrees at 11 bases. CDR1 is SEHNR and CDR2 is FQNEAQ in the germline V gene (reference sequence). V shed 5 bases and J 8 bases; nucleotides not matched to a gene: 4. CDR3 length: 14 residues. The CDR3 DNA is TGTGCCAGCAGCCGGGGACAGGGGGAGGAAAAACTGTTTTTT. Translation: CASSRGQGEEKLFF.

In this sample, this clone turned up once. The chain has TRBV20-1 and TRBJ1-1, with D uncertain. Germline CDR1 and CDR2: DFQATT and SNEGSKA (reference sequence). This CDR3 is built from 11 residues. V gave up 5 bases and J gave up 4 bases, with 8 bases separating them. Written as DNA, the CDR3 is TGCAGTGCTGCCCAGGTCACTGAAGCTTTCTTT. Translated, it gives CSAAQVTEAFF.

This chain connects TRBV28 to TRBJ2-5; D uncertain. CDR1 MDHEN and CDR2 SYDVKM come from the germline V gene. The CDR3 is 15 amino acids. The V gene lost 3 bases and the J gene lost 2 bases, with 13 bases spanning the gap. CDR3 sequence reads: CASSLAQSRQETQYF. The CDR3 region has the DNA TGTGCCAGCAGTTTGGCGCAGTCGCGGCAAGAGACCCAGTACTTC.

V gene TRBV19 combines with J gene TRBJ2-1; D is possibly TRBD2 (6 bases). This CDR3 has 15 amino acids. Per the germline V gene, CDR1 is LNHDA and CDR2 is SQIVND (reference sequence). V lost 4 bases and J 6 bases, leaving 16 bases between the germline ends. CDR3 region: CASSKRGGHRNEQFF. CDR3 in DNA: TGTGCCAGTAGTAAAAGGGGAGGACACCGCAATGAGCAGTTCTTC.

The rearrangement joins TRBV7-2 to TRBJ1-3; 7 bases agree with TRBD1. The V gene end was trimmed by 4 bases and the J gene end by 0 bases; junction bases not matched to a gene: 3. The CDR3 runs to 15 residues. Germline V gene data show CDR1 as SGHTA and CDR2 as FQGNSA. The CDR3 loop is CASSSWDSSGNTIYF. DNA of the CDR3: TGTGCCAGCAGCTCCTGGGACAGCTCTGGAAACACCATATATTTT.

The rearrangement uses TRBV7-8 and TRBJ1-1; the match to TRBD1 covers 9 bases. The CDR3 totals 14 residues. The germline V gene has CDR1 SGHVS and CDR2 FQNEAQ. Losses at the gene ends were 5 bases for V and 4 bases for J; bases not matched to a gene: 5. DNA of the CDR3: TGTGCCAGCAGCCCGAAGACAGGGGGCACTGAAGCTTTCTTT. Translated: CASSPKTGGTEAFF.

The V call is TRBV9, the J call TRBJ2-7, with 8 bases lining up with TRBD2. V was clipped by 0 bases and J by 6 bases; unmatched bases: 5. This CDR3 spans 14 amino acids. The germline V gene has CDR1 SGDLS and CDR2 YYNGEE. CDR3 bases: TGTGCCAGCAGCGTAGAGCGGGAGAGTCTCGAGCAGTACTTC. Translated: CASSVERESLEQYF.

The chain joins TRBV13 to TRBJ2-5; 10 nucleotides agree with TRBD2. The CDR3 is made up of 15 amino acids. From germline, CDR1 is PRHDT and CDR2 FYEKMQ (reference sequence). V shed 4 bases and J 4 bases; nucleotides not matched to a gene: 6. CDR3 amino acids: CASSYSGTSAETQYF. CDR3 sequence (DNA): TGTGCCAGCAGCTATTCAGGGACTAGCGCAGAGACCCAGTACTTC.

The CDR3 nucleotides are TGTGCCAGCAGCTTAGTATCCAGGATCAATGAGCAGTTCTTC. This sequence encodes CASSLVSRINEQFF. The J gene is TRBJ2-1, the V gene TRBV7-9; D is undetermined. Trimming left V 1 base short and J 6 bases short, with 10 bases between. The CDR3 is 14 amino acids. The germline gives CDR1 SEHNR, CDR2 FQNEAQ (reference sequence).

The chain combines TRBV2 with TRBJ2-1; possibly TRBD2 for D (5 bases). The CDR3 contains 12 residues. V was cut by 0 bases and J by 12 bases, with 9 bases left in between. Germline values: CDR1 SNHLY, CDR2 FYNNEI. CDR3 nucleotide sequence: TGTGCCAGCAGTGAAGCGCTCGGGATGCAGTTCTTC. This codes for CASSEALGMQFF. The whole variable domain, filled in from reference TRBV2 and TRBJ2-1, reads EPEVTQTPSHQVTQMGQEVILRCVPISNHLYFYWYRQILGQKVEFLVSFYNNEISEKSEIFDDQFSVERPDGSNFTLKIRSTKLEDSAMYFCASSEALGMQFFGPGTRLTVL.

The rearrangement joins TRBV6-5 to TRBJ1-1, with 8 bases fitting TRBD1. The CDR3 contains 15 residues. Germline V gene lookup returns CDR1 MNHEY and CDR2 SVGAGI. The V segment lost 9 bases and the J segment 1 base; nucleotides outside the gene matches: 10. The CDR3: CASTPAGTGNTEAFF. The CDR3 bases are TGTGCCAGTACCCCGGCCGGGACAGGGAACACTGAAGCTTTCTTT.

The chain has TRBV18 and TRBJ1-1; D unresolved. Trimming removed 6 bases from V and 8 bases from J, with 13 bases in between. The CDR3 totals 12 residues. Looked up from germline, CDR1 is KGHSH and CDR2 is LQKENI. The CDR3 sequence is CASSRNEAEAFF. The CDR3 DNA reads TGTGCCAGCTCCCGGAACGAGGCCGAAGCTTTCTTT.

About this clone: Other DNA sequences of this sample code for an identical CDR3. This chain links TRBV12-3 or TRBV12-4 with TRBJ1-2; no definite D call. The CDR3 spans 12 residues. The germline V and J ends were trimmed by 6 bases and 4 bases, with 9 bases remaining between them. This CDR3 is CASSLQFYGYTF. Written as DNA, the CDR3 is TGTGCCAGCAGCTTACAGTTCTATGGCTACACCTTC.

The V gene is TRBV9, the J gene TRBJ1-1; TRBD1 matches 10 bases. Germline loops: CDR1 SGDLS, CDR2 YYNGEE. The V segment lost 4 bases and the J segment 11 bases; nucleotides outside the gene matches: 2. CDR3 size: 11 residues. CDR3 nucleotides: TGTGCCAGCAGCCCGGGACAGGGGGCTTTCTTT. As protein: CASSPGQGAFF.

This clone was seen a single time. V is TRBV10-3 and J is TRBJ1-2; 8 bases agree with TRBD1. CDR1 is ENHRY and CDR2 is SYGVKD in the germline V gene. The CDR3 consists of 15 residues. J was trimmed by 6 bases and V by 2 bases; bases with no gene match: 8. The CDR3 region is CAISEKGQVDNGYTF. The CDR3 nucleotides are TGTGCCATCAGTGAGAAGGGACAGGTGGATAATGGCTACACCTTC.

This clone has just one count. The chain employs TRBV19 and TRBJ1-2; a possible D gene is TRBD1 (5 bases). The CDR3 extends over 14 amino acids. In germline, CDR1 is LNHDA, CDR2 SQIVND (reference sequence). Trimming shortened V by 0 bases and J by 4 bases, and 9 bases separated the two germline ends. As DNA, the CDR3 is TGTGCCAGTAGTATAGATGGGGCCTCCTATGGCTACACCTTC. Its protein product is CASSIDGASYGYTF.

CDR3 bases: TGTGCCAGCAGCCTTATTCAGGTACACACAGATACGCAGTATTTT. Protein product: CASSLIQVHTDTQYF. The J gene is TRBJ2-3, the V gene TRBV14; D uncertain. This CDR3 has 15 residues. V lost 4 bases and J 2 bases, leaving 13 bases between the germline ends. Germline V gene lookup returns CDR1 SGHDN and CDR2 FVKESK.

The V and J genes are TRBV29-1 and TRBJ2-1; 13 nucleotides agree with TRBD2. With 5 bases clipped from V and 2 bases from J, the junction kept 6 bases outside the gene matches. The germline V gene encodes CDR1 SQVTM and CDR2 ANQGSEA. The CDR3 consists of 16 residues. The CDR3 here is CSVSGLAGAAYNEQFF. The CDR3 nucleotides are TGCAGCGTTTCCGGACTAGCGGGAGCTGCCTACAATGAGCAGTTCTTC.

The chain joins TRBV11-2 to TRBJ2-1, with 9 bases lining up with TRBD2. Germline V gives CDR1 SGHAT, CDR2 FQNNGV. This CDR3 has 17 residues. Losses at the gene ends were 1 base for V and 7 bases for J; bases not matched to a gene: 11. The CDR3 DNA reads as TGTGCCAGCAGCTTAGGGGTTAGCGGGAGAACATCGAATGAGCAGTTCTTC. This encodes CASSLGVSGRTSNEQFF.

The gene calls are TRBV25-1 and TRBJ1-3; D remains unclear. The germline V and J ends were trimmed by 6 bases and 5 bases, with 5 bases remaining between them. This CDR3 comprises 11 residues. CDR1 MGHDK and CDR2 SYGVNS come from the germline V gene. The CDR3 DNA is TGTGCCAGCAGCAGGAGAAACACCATATATTTT. Its translation is CASSRRNTIYF.

V and J are TRBV27 and TRBJ1-5; TRBD1 might be the D (6 bases). Germline CDR1 is MNHEY and CDR2 is SMNVEV (reference sequence). Trimming removed 6 bases from V and 5 bases from J, with 14 bases in between. The CDR3 has 14 amino acids. Here the CDR3 reads CASSDSGGYQPQHF. CDR3 coding DNA: TGTGCCAGCAGCGACTCGGGGGGCTATCAGCCCCAGCATTTT.

The V and J genes are TRBV6-5 and TRBJ1-2; maybe TRBD1 (5 bases). Germline CDR1 and CDR2: MNHEY and SVGAGI. Trimming cost V 8 bases and J 7 bases, with 14 bases left between them. The CDR3 sequence is 12 residues long. The CDR3 nucleotides are TGTGCCAGCGGGCAGCAGGGATCTGGCTACACCTTC. Amino acids: CASGQQGSGYTF.

The chain combines TRBV13 with TRBJ2-1, with 7 bases that match TRBD2. V shed 8 bases and J 4 bases; nucleotides not matched to a gene: 8. The CDR3 spans 14 residues. Germline V gives CDR1 PRHDT, CDR2 FYEKMQ (reference sequence). The CDR3 DNA is TGTGCCAGCCAGAAGCGGGACGAGTACAATGAGCAGTTCTTC. Translating it yields CASQKRDEYNEQFF.

The chain joins TRBV29-1 to TRBJ1-1; no firm D call. This CDR3 is 15 amino acids long. CDR1 SQVTM and CDR2 ANQGSEA come from the germline V gene. V gave up 2 bases and J gave up 0 bases, with 13 bases separating them. This CDR3 is CSVENWAAMNTEAFF. For the CDR3, the DNA is TGCAGCGTTGAAAATTGGGCAGCAATGAACACTGAAGCTTTCTTT. The full variable domain, completed using reference TRBV29-1 and TRBJ1-1, is SAVISQKPSRDICQRGTSLTIQCQVDSQVTMMFWYRQQPGQSLTLIATANQGSEATYESGFVIDKFPISRPNLTFSTLTVSNMSPEDSSIYLCSVENWAAMNTEAFFGQGTRLTVV.

V gene TRBV5-1 combines with J gene TRBJ2-2; 11 nucleotides agree with TRBD2. CDR3 size: 16 residues. The ends lost 4 bases at V and 2 bases at J; junction bases unmatched: 4. Per the germline V gene, CDR1 is SGHRS and CDR2 is YFSETQ. The CDR3 here is CASSTRLAGNTGELFF. The DNA of the CDR3 is TGCGCCAGCAGCACGCGACTAGCGGGAAACACCGGGGAGCTGTTTTTT.

This rearrangement joins TRBV3-1 (or the pseudogene TRBV3-2) to TRBJ2-7, with D tentatively TRBD1 (6 bases). This CDR3 is 16 amino acids long. Germline assignment: CDR1 LGHDT and CDR2 YNNKEL (reference sequence). V dropped 0 bases and J dropped 2 bases, with 14 bases sitting between them. In nucleotides, the CDR3 is TGTGCCAGCAGCCAAGACCGGGACAAGTGGACCTACGAGCAGTACTTC. It yields the protein CASSQDRDKWTYEQYF.

The chain is built from TRBV25-1 and TRBJ2-1, with D maybe TRBD2 (5 bases). V lost 6 bases, J lost 0 bases, and 9 bases lay in between. Germline CDR1 is MGHDK and CDR2 is SYGVNS. There are 14 residues in the CDR3. CDR3 protein: CASRPGDSYNEQFF. The CDR3 DNA follows: TGTGCCAGCAGGCCCGGGGACTCCTACAATGAGCAGTTCTTC.

This clone has a single count. V gene TRBV6-5 combines with J gene TRBJ2-3, with TRBD2 matching 13 bases. With 4 bases clipped from V and 5 bases from J, the junction kept 3 bases outside the gene matches. The V gene's germline CDR1 is MNHEY and CDR2 SVGAGI. The CDR3 extends over 15 amino acids. The CDR3 region is CASSLLAGGLDTQYF. The CDR3 DNA reads TGTGCCAGCAGTTTACTAGCGGGAGGGTTAGATACGCAGTATTTT.

This rearrangement joins TRBV24-1 to TRBJ2-3, with D uncertain. The length of the CDR3 is 13 residues. The germline CDR1 and CDR2 sequences are KGHDR and SFDVKD. V was shortened by 1 base and J by 5 bases, with 6 bases between the two germline ends. Here the CDR3 reads CATSDFERDTQYF. CDR3 bases: TGTGCCACCAGTGATTTTGAGAGAGATACGCAGTATTTT.

The DNA for the CDR3 is TGTGCCAGCAGCTCGCCCGGGGGGGACCTGCCTCCAGATACGCAGTATTTT. This codes for CASSSPGGDLPPDTQYF. The gene calls are TRBV7-9 and TRBJ2-3; 8 positions match TRBD2. V shed 4 bases and J 4 bases; nucleotides not matched to a gene: 13. The CDR3 runs to 17 residues. Germline CDR1 is SEHNR and CDR2 is FQNEAQ (reference sequence).